Below, 22 T cell receptor beta chains from the same sample are listed, as sequenced in a study of tumor-infiltrating lymphocytes in primary liver carcinoma. The researchers produced TCR beta cDNA from roughly 500 ng total RNA with a constant-region primer. Sequencing libraries for TCR beta derived from three nested multiplex PCR rounds that used slightly modified ARM-PCR. Each of the first two PCR rounds ran nine to ten cycles with TRBV1-TRBV30 forward and C-beta reverse primers. TCRdb used MiXCR to reprocess the multiplex PCR reads, holding one entry per CDR3 protein. Among about 110,000 distinct CDR3 sequences listed, 55% to 65% were seen once. Joint extraction of RNA and DNA used about 17-32 mg of bulk tissue that was unsorted. The material sequenced was liver tumor tissue from sampling region 1. Subset defined: tumor region T1, superior pole. These receptor sequences come from a woman aged 55-70 years with primary liver carcinoma and hepatitis B virus infection.

This clonotype was picked up a small number of times. This rearrangement joins TRBV5-4 to TRBJ2-7; TRBD2 matches 7 bases. The J segment lost 4 bases and the V segment lost 4 bases, leaving 11 bases of the junction unmatched. Germline V gene lookup returns CDR1 SGHNT and CDR2 YYREEE (reference sequence). The CDR3 consists of 15 residues. The CDR3 loop is CASSVGGGSLYEQYF. CDR3 DNA sequence: TGTGCCAGCAGCGTTGGGGGGGGATCATTATACGAGCAGTACTTC.

Notes on this clonotype: This clone may be a read error of a much larger clone one base away. The chain couples TRBV5-1 to TRBJ2-7; D possibly corresponds to TRBD2 (6 bases). Germline assignment: CDR1 SGHRS and CDR2 YFSETQ. The CDR3 totals 15 residues. The CDR3 region is CASSFNPGSDYDQYF. CDR3 DNA: TGCGCCAGCAGCTTTAACCCCGGATCGGACTACGATCAGTACTTC. Using reference TRBV5-1 and TRBJ2-7 for the parts outside the CDR3, the full variable domain is KAGVTQTPRYLIKTRGQQVTLSCSPISGHRSVSWYQQTPGQGLQFLFEYFSETQRNKGNFPGRFSGRQFSNSRSEMNVSTLELGDSALYLCASSFNPGSDYDQYFGPGTRLTVT.

This clonotype was recorded only once. Since a much larger clone is just one base distant, this may be a read error. V and J are TRBV5-1 and TRBJ2-5, with D maybe TRBD2 (5 bases). Germline assignment: CDR1 SGHRS and CDR2 YFSETQ. The V and J ends lost 0 bases and 5 bases respectively, with 14 bases between them. The CDR3 length is 15 residues. Here the CDR3 DNA reads TGCGCCAGCAGCTTGGGACTATCTGTGCGCGAGACCCAGTACTTC. It codes for CASSLGLSVRETQYF.

A note on this clonotype: Because it lacks the conserved phenylalanine or tryptophan at the end, this CDR3 is likely a read error. The DNA is omitted, as the CDR3 cannot be located on it reliably, and the CDR3 follows TCRdb's listing. The chain employs TRBV12-3 or TRBV12-4 and TRBJ2-3; the table's D call, TRBD2, was not checked against the DNA. The CDR3 length equals 13 residues, ends included. CDR3 sequence: CTSSLSSGLTPYS.

This clonotype was observed many times. The V and J genes are TRBV5-1 and TRBJ2-1, with TRBD2 as a possible D gene (6 bases). V was clipped by 5 bases and J by 5 bases, with 11 bases between them. The germline V gene encodes CDR1 SGHRS and CDR2 YFSETQ. The CDR3 loop spans 13 amino acids. In DNA, the CDR3 is TGCGCCAGCAGTGATTTAGCGGACAATGAGCAGTTCTTC. Translated, it gives CASSDLADNEQFF.

Notes on this clonotype: This may stem from a read error, because a much larger clone lies one nucleotide away. The chain uses TRBV5-1 and TRBJ1-4; 8 positions match TRBD1. V gave up 4 bases and J gave up 5 bases; unmatched junction bases: 4. The CDR3 is made up of 14 amino acids. The germline V gene has CDR1 SGHRS and CDR2 YFSETQ. CDR3 DNA sequence: TGCGCCAGCAGCCCCAGACAGGGGAATGAAAAACTGTTTTTT. Protein product: CASSPRQGNEKLFF.

The gene calls are TRBV28 and TRBJ1-5; D unclear. The germline V gene encodes CDR1 MDHEN and CDR2 SYDVKM. The V end was cut by 5 bases, the J end by 0 bases, with 11 bases between. The CDR3 spans 15 residues. CDR3 coding DNA: TGTGCCAGCAGTCCCTGGACGACTAGCAATCAGCCCCAGCATTTT. It is translated as CASSPWTTSNQPQHF.

Notes on this clonotype: At one boundary the junction diverges from the germline segment, which might be a read error. The CDR3 coding sequence is TGTGCCGGCAGCCTGGTAACAACTAATGAAAAACTGTTTTTT. It is translated as CAGSLVTTNEKLFF. The rearrangement uses TRBV5-6 and TRBJ1-4; D call uncertain. CDR1 SGHDT and CDR2 YYEEEE come from the germline V gene. This CDR3 spans 14 amino acids.

The table lists this clonotype with a few counts. This clone may be a read error of a much larger clone one base away. This rearrangement joins TRBV7-9 to TRBJ2-7; 7 nucleotides align to TRBD1. The CDR3 covers 13 residues. After removal of 4 bases from V and 5 bases from J, the junction contained 5 bases not matched to a gene. From germline, CDR1 is SEHNR and CDR2 FQNEAQ (reference sequence). For the CDR3, the DNA is TGTGCCAGCAGCTACCAGGGGGTTCACGAGCAGTACTTC. It yields the protein CASSYQGVHEQYF.

The sample holds one count of this clonotype. The junction does not match germline at one end; this may be a read error. The chain combines TRBV11-3 with TRBJ2-1; D possibly corresponds to TRBD2 (6 bases). Germline values: CDR1 SGHNT, CDR2 YENEEA. This CDR3 spans 13 amino acids. The CDR3 sequence: CVSSWTIQNEQFF. CDR3 bases: TGTGTCAGCAGCTGGACTATCCAAAATGAGCAGTTCTTC.

As regards this clonotype: This may be a read error, as it is one base from a much larger clone. V is TRBV4-2 and J is TRBJ2-1, with 9 bases identical to TRBD2. Losses at the gene ends were 3 bases for V and 8 bases for J; bases not matched to a gene: 11. The CDR3 has 16 residues. Germline V gene sequence: CDR1 LGHNA, CDR2 YNFKEQ. CDR3 in amino acids: CASSQGTSWSRDEQFF. CDR3 sequence (DNA): TGTGCCAGCAGCCAGGGGACTAGCTGGAGTAGGGATGAGCAGTTCTTC.

This clonotype was observed at least ten times. J is TRBJ1-2 and V is TRBV29-1; no reliable D call. Germline CDR1 reads SQVTM; CDR2 reads ANQGSEA. The CDR3 spans 15 residues. Deletions cut 3 bases from V and 4 bases from J, with 18 bases between. For the CDR3, the DNA is TGCAGCGTTGAGATTTCCCAAAGGGAAGGCTATGGCTACACCTTC. Residues: CSVEISQREGYGYTF.

This clonotype was recorded many times. This sequence joins TRBV11-2 and TRBJ2-6; D is ambiguous. Germline-derived CDR1 and CDR2 are SGHAT and FQNNGV. The CDR3 length is 19 residues. V lost 8 bases and J lost 0, with 23 bases in between. CDR3 region: CASGPAPGTEDSGANVLTF. CDR3 sequence (DNA): TGTGCCAGCGGACCCGCGCCCGGTACAGAAGACTCTGGGGCCAACGTCCTGACTTTC.

Ten or more counts support this clonotype. The chain couples TRBV6-1 to TRBJ2-7, with D tentatively TRBD1 (5 bases). Germline V gene data show CDR1 as MNHNS and CDR2 as SASEGT. V was trimmed by 1 base and J by 4 bases, leaving 11 bases between them. The CDR3 consists of 14 residues. The CDR3 is CASSEVVGAYEQYF. DNA for the CDR3: TGTGCCAGCAGTGAAGTCGTAGGGGCTTACGAGCAGTACTTC.

A remark on this clonotype: The junction and the germline gene differ at one end; a read error may be behind it. V and J are TRBV29-1 and TRBJ2-7; TRBD2 might be the D (5 bases). This CDR3 has 10 residues. The germline CDR1 and CDR2 sequences are SQVTM and ANQGSEA. As DNA, the CDR3 is TGCAGTGCCAAAGACTACGAGCACTACTTC. It encodes CSAKDYEHYF.

The CDR3 is CASKEGAGEQYF. The CDR3 nucleotides read TGTGCCAGCAAAGAGGGGGCCGGGGAGCAGTACTTC. This chain links TRBV2 with TRBJ2-7, with 7 bases lining up with TRBD1. The CDR3 spans 12 residues. The J segment lost 7 bases and the V segment lost 7 bases, leaving 7 bases of the junction unmatched. Germline CDR1 SNHLY, CDR2 FYNNEI.

As for this clonotype: A much larger clone differs from this one at a single base, so this may be a read error. The rearrangement uses TRBV12-3 or TRBV12-4 and TRBJ1-2; a weak D match, TRBD1 (6 bases). The ends were cut back, 4 bases at V and 4 bases at J, with 10 bases in the middle. This CDR3 contains 13 residues. The CDR3 protein is CASSSQGCYGYTF. DNA of the CDR3: TGTGCCAGCAGTTCCCAGGGGTGCTATGGCTACACCTTC.

This clonotype was recorded at least ten times. The J gene is TRBJ2-1, the V gene TRBV4-2; 8 bases map to TRBD2. The V segment lost 1 base and the J segment 6 bases; nucleotides outside the gene matches: 2. This CDR3 region has 14 residues. The germline gives CDR1 LGHNA, CDR2 YNFKEQ. For the CDR3, the DNA is TGTGCCAGCAGCCAAGGGGCGGGAGGCAATGAGCAGTTCTTC. Residues: CASSQGAGGNEQFF.

Points on this clonotype: Sequence at one end of the junction differs from germline and may be a read error. The chain employs TRBV5-1 and TRBJ2-1, with 7 positions matching TRBD2. Germline loops: CDR1 SGHRS, CDR2 YFSETQ. CDR3 length: 14 amino acids. The CDR3 DNA follows: TGTGCCAGCAGCTTGGGCGGGAGTCCAAGTGAGCAGTTCTTC. This translates into CASSLGGSPSEQFF.

This clonotype appeared many times. The rearrangement links TRBV29-1 to TRBJ2-1; TRBD1 agrees at 10 bases. V dropped 6 bases and J dropped 6; count of bases not matched to a gene: 5. The germline V gene encodes CDR1 SQVTM and CDR2 ANQGSEA. The CDR3 is 13 amino acids. The CDR3 coding sequence is TGCAGCGTGGCCGGACAGGGGGTCAATGAGCAGTTCTTC. Its protein is CSVAGQGVNEQFF.

J is TRBJ1-2 and V is TRBV19; the D is unclear. The CDR3 extends over 14 amino acids. V was trimmed by 5 bases and J by 5 bases, leaving 15 bases between them. The germline CDR1 and CDR2 sequences are LNHDA and SQIVND (reference sequence). CDR3 residues: CASSQTSPRYGYTF. CDR3 nucleotide sequence: TGTGCCAGTAGTCAAACATCGCCAAGATATGGCTACACCTTC.

This clonotype appeared a few times. The chain employs TRBV28 and TRBJ1-2; no definite D call. This CDR3 comprises 13 residues. The germline gives CDR1 MDHEN, CDR2 SYDVKM. V gave up 3 bases and J gave up 4 bases, with 9 bases separating them. The chain's CDR3 is CASSFQAGYGYTF. CDR3 coding DNA: TGTGCCAGCAGTTTCCAGGCAGGCTATGGCTACACCTTC.